This T cell receptor beta chain was identified during a study of identical twins. Whole-study results and caveats: Insertions were fewer in abundant cord blood beta clonotypes, whereas memory repertoires showed none of this pattern. Cross-sectional statistics, not tracking of the same donors, supported the conclusions. Modelling underestimated the level of out-of-frame TCR alpha sharing observed in monozygotic twins.

The CDR3 covers 19 residues. CDR1 is SGHAT and CDR2 is FQNNGV in the germline V gene. V was clipped by 5 bases and J by 1 base; unmatched bases: 17. The table lists this clonotype with many counts. Its antigen is unidentified. Everyone who gave samples was a healthy Caucasian. TCRdb reanalysed the 5' RACE reads using MiXCR and keeps one entry per CDR3 protein. This sample has about 720,000 distinct CDR3 sequences, with under 9% found just once. This sample was also put to use in a study of yellow fever vaccine responses in identical twins.

This TCR was recovered from a woman aged 18-29 years in good health. The chain recombines TRBV11-2 with TRBJ2-5; 9 bases agree with TRBD2. The source material was PBMCs. This CDR3 is CASSPPRRPSGIAQETQYF. CDR3 sequence (DNA): TGTGCCAGCAGCCCCCCCAGAAGACCTAGCGGGATCGCCCAAGAGACCCAGTACTTC.